The T cell receptor beta chain described here comes from a study of CD8 T cells in Susac syndrome (dated by TCRdb to the late 2010s). For context, the study as a whole: Among the sequenced Susac syndrome patients, more than 5 had clinically active disease and fewer than 10 were in clinical remission. The clonality of the CD8+ T cell repertoire was compared across approximately twelve healthy donors, some 14 Susac syndrome patients and about 16 multiple sclerosis patients. Whether CD8+ T cell activation and differentiation in Susac syndrome was antigen driven was tested using repertoire sequencing. Susac syndrome patients were therapy-naive, on corticosteroids (some also receiving IVIg), or on IVIg alone at blood withdrawal.

RNA was extracted using the RNeasy kit, and roughly 0.5 to 1 ug of the RNA was reverse transcribed with random hexamers. The immunoSEQ multiplex PCR assay, covering 54 Vbeta and 13 Jbeta segments, was used to amplify TCR beta CDR3 regions. Bias from PCR amplification was corrected by using a synthetic template baseline for primer optimization and for computational correction. Per the source publication's procedure: Reads were annotated to V, D and J genes per IMGT and analyzed with immunoSEQ Analyzer, keeping only productive sequences. To calculate clonality, Shannon entropy was normalized by log2 of the number of productive unique sequences and then subtracted from one. For each patient and control, public and private clones were evaluated among the 100 most prevalent clones. Susac-specific clones were defined as absent from healthy and MS cohorts, 800 to 1,200 published viral clones and other ImmuneACCESS disease sequences. TCRdb reprocessing: public reads trimmed at Q25 with fastp, clones called with MiXCR, in-frame beta chains kept. Records with the same CDR3 protein are collapsed into one entry carrying the most frequent genes and DNA. TCRdb's processing, not the authors', yielded these V and J calls. The sample table shows some 50,000 distinct CDR3 sequences, and 95% are seen once. The top ten constitute about 0.8% of the sample.

Findings and caveats that apply to the study as a whole: Sixteen Susac-specific public clones were identified in the total CD8+ repertoire, and roughly five Susac-specific public clones were identified in the CD8+ TEMRA repertoire. The study acknowledged that relatively few individuals were included in the TCR sequencing and HLA analysis. Susac syndrome CD8+ repertoires showed clonal expansion, highest in CD8+ TEMRA cells and greater in clinically active than remitting patients.

High-throughput TCR beta sequencing profiled peripheral blood CD8+ and CD4+ T cells from healthy donors, Susac syndrome patients and multiple sclerosis patients. The Susac syndrome patients fulfilled recently defined diagnostic criteria for either definite or probable disease. CD8+ TEMRA cells were enriched by FACS, while bulk CD8+ and CD4+ T cells were purified by magnetic negative isolation. Blood was drawn into EDTA tubes, processed within 24 hours, and PBMCs were isolated by density gradient centrifugation. PBMCs intended for TCR sequencing were frozen in liquid nitrogen and were later thawed in a 37 degrees C water bath. The sorted or isolated CD4+, CD8+ and CD8+ TEMRA cells had a purity of 90% or higher. Regarding this clonotype: The target of this receptor is not known. No base quality values were provided; no much bigger clone lies one nucleotide off.

The CDR3 spans 14 residues, from the cysteine through the phenylalanine. The kept DNA is CDR3 alone, 42 bases in frame from the first base. The V and J ends are trimmed by 6 bases and 4 bases, leaving 19 bases between them. As encoded in the germline V gene (reference sequence), CDR1 is DFQATT while CDR2 is SNEGSKA. This receptor was taken from a human donor with Susac syndrome. The V and J segments used are TRBV20-1 and TRBJ2-7; a tentative D match to TRBD2 spans 6 bases. The sample comprised CD8+ T cells from PBMCs. The DNA is TGCAGTGCGGGGGGACTGCAAGGGCGGTACGAGCAGTACTTC. Its coded protein is CSAGGLQGRYEQYF.